The clone carrying this TCR beta chain came up a few times. Its target is not known. Semi-nested PCR with Nested Universal Primer A followed constant-region reverse priming of full-length variable regions. TCRdb passed the 5' RACE reads through MiXCR, listing each CDR3 protein once. The sample has under 45,000 distinct CDR3 sequences; over 25% are singletons. Deletions cut 1 base from V and 0 bases from J, with 14 bases between. CDR3 size: 17 residues. Germline V gene sequence: CDR1 MNHEY, CDR2 SMNVEV (reference sequence). Whole-study findings and limits: Tumor-infiltrating Treg TCR alpha and beta sequences overlapped most with tumor naive CD4+ T cells, then blood naive. In terms of TCR gene usage, tumor memory CD4+ T cells clustered together with blood and lymph node memory CD4+ cells, as well as with lymph node naive CD4+ cells. The larger cohort examined one V-J beta rearrangement, not whole repertoires.

This TCR was sampled from a female donor with breast cancer. Sequencing input: tumor-infiltrating memory CD4+ T cells sorted from the breast tumor. Subset noted: memory CD4+ T cells, CD4+CD45RO+CD25-. The J gene is TRBJ2-3, the V gene TRBV27; D is perhaps TRBD1 (5 bases). DNA of the CDR3: TGTGCCAGCAGTTTATTAGGGGTCTTCTCTAGCACAGATACGCAGTATTTT. This codes for CASSLLGVFSSTDTQYF.